The TCR beta chain under discussion was sequenced for a study of cytomegalovirus exposure and HLA in healthy donors. On the study more broadly: Among the roughly 400 donors who were genotyped, over 70% fell in the genetic ancestry cluster that is associated with self-reported Caucasian donors.

This CDR3 comprises 13 residues. Germline assignment: CDR1 LGHNA and CDR2 YNFKEQ. The trim removed 5 bases at V and 14 bases at J, leaving 11 bases unmatched. Concerning this clone itself: Antigen: not known.

Overall study findings and caveats: Later on, a genetic analysis was performed. It linked a missense variant in DCLRE1C with V- and J-gene trimming of TCR beta. Investigators reported 150 to 200 TCR beta chains as tied to cytomegalovirus. It was reported in a later analysis that an Asian-associated ancestry cluster showed fewer N-insertions than the roughly 710-donor mean.

This PCR relied on a set of 60 Vbeta primers and 13 Jbeta primers. Only in-frame clones appear in the TCRdb table, and some are missing; sequencing was by immunoSEQ multiplex PCR. The table shows fewer than 100,000 clones, with around four fifths occurring only once. This chain links TRBV4-2 with TRBJ2-3, with 9 bases identical to TRBD2. This receptor was identified in a male donor in good health and CMV-seropositive. The sequencing input was PBMCs. The CDR3 sequence is CASSDLAGGHRYF. DNA of the CDR3: TGTGCCAGCAGCGATCTGGCGGGGGGGCACCGGTATTTT.